This T cell receptor (beta chain) appears in the sequencing data of a study of T cell repertoires in cytomegalovirus infection. Study overall: CMV infection plus the matching HLA type was flagged by public TCR beta signatures. Study results and caveats: Of the TCR beta families, the public ones yielded a cumulative frequency that identified carriers of CMV plus the relevant HLA. Predominance within the ex vivo response was attributable to HLA-C-restricted CMV-specific TCR beta clonotypes.

MiXCR, run by TCRdb on the reads, gives a single entry per CDR3 protein. This table has roughly 720,000 distinct CDR3 sequences, roughly 35% appearing once. This clonotype was recorded a few times. Its target is unknown. This CDR3 spans 15 amino acids. CDR1 is SGDLS, CDR2 YYNGEE, per germline. V was trimmed by 2 bases and J by 4 bases, leaving 16 bases between them. This TCR derives from a human donor in good health (CMV status not recorded). Some clones in this sample may be carry-over from other donors' samples. The sample comprised PBMCs. The chain carries TRBV9 and TRBJ2-7, with D possibly matching TRBD2 (6 bases). Here the CDR3 DNA reads TGTGCCAGCAGCGTTGGACCGGGACTGCATTACGAGCAGTACTTC. It yields the protein CASSVGPGLHYEQYF.